The sequence of this T cell receptor beta chain was determined in a study of metastatic and nonmetastatic thyroid tumors. Whole-study context: Repertoires were compared across blood and tumor or nodule tissue from malignant and benign thyroid patients. The study, taken as a whole, reports: It was reportedly found that TCR beta diversity was significantly higher in malignant thyroid tumors than in benign nodules, a difference seen in both blood and tumor samples.

As for this clone: Its antigen remains unidentified. The junction differs from germline at one of its ends, possibly a read error.

Via MiXCR, TCRdb re-called the PCR reads. This sample carries about 6,400 clones, 16% of them seen once, and the ten largest clones take more than 9.5%. Among the patients, none had received any treatment before thyroid surgery. This CDR3 comprises 15 residues. The germline gives CDR1 MNHNY, CDR2 SVGAGI (reference sequence). V and J are TRBV6-6 and TRBJ2-3, with 7 positions matching TRBD2. This clonotype was obtained from a male donor with papillary thyroid cancer or a benign thyroid nodule (not recorded which). Some clones in this sample may be carry-over from other donors' samples. The sequenced sample was tumor tissue. The CDR3 region is CASSYSGKSTDTQYF. CDR3 coding DNA: TGTGCCAGCAGTTACAGCGGGAAAAGCACAGATACGCAGTATTTC.